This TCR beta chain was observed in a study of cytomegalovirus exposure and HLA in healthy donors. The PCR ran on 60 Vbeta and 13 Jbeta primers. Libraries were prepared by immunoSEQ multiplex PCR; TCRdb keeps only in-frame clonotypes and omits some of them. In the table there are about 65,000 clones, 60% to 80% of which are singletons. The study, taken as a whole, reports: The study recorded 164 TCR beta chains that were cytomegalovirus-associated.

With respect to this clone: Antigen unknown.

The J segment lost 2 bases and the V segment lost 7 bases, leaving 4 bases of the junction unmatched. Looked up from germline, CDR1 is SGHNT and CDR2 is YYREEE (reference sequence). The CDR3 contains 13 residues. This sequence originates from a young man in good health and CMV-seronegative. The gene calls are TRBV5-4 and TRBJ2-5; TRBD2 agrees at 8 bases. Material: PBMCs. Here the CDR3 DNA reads TGTGCCAGCGGCGGGGGGCCGCAAGAGACCCAGTACTTC. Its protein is CASGGGPQETQYF.